This T cell receptor beta chain was recorded in a study of blood T cell repertoires in COVID-19. Looking at the study overall: Collection of acute and convalescent COVID-19 samples took place in the United States, Italy and Spain. In each case, the material was cDNA or gDNA derived from T cells, B-cell-depleted T cells, or PBMCs.

Sequenced by immunoSEQ multiplex PCR; TCRdb stores in-frame clones only, minus some. The table has nearly 25,000 clones, roughly nine tenths seen once; the top ten hold more than 7.5%. This clone was seen once. The sample consisted of peripheral blood. This receptor was taken from a man between 70 and 80 years old with acute or convalescent COVID-19.

CDR3 DNA: TGTGCCAGCAGCTTACGACAGGGACGGCACAATGAGCAGTTCTTC. It specifies CASSLRQGRHNEQFF. The rearrangement links TRBV7-9 to TRBJ2-1, with TRBD1 matching 7 bases. Trimming took 2 bases from V and 5 from J; bases not matched to a gene: 6. The CDR3 loop spans 15 amino acids. Germline V gene sequence: CDR1 SEHNR, CDR2 FQNEAQ (reference sequence).